This T cell receptor (beta chain) comes out of a study of cytomegalovirus exposure and HLA in healthy donors. Overall study context: Some 85 million unique TCRs, all from HLA-typed donors, were included in an early release of the data.

Note on this clone: The same CDR3 also results from other DNA sequences found in this sample.

Primers: 60 Vbeta forward and 13 Jbeta reverse. The assay was immunoSEQ multiplex PCR, and TCRdb's table has in-frame clones only and misses some. The sample yields approximately 110,000 clones, roughly 68% seen once. V lost 0 bases and J lost 3; bases outside the gene matches: 2. The length of the CDR3 is 17 residues. Germline CDR1 KGHSH, CDR2 LQKENI. The clonotype was recovered from a woman between 50 and 59 years old in good health and CMV-seropositive. Sequencing input: PBMCs. This chain joins TRBV18 and TRBJ2-3; TRBD2 aligns across 14 bases. The CDR3 DNA is TGTGCCAGCTCACCACCCGGACTAGCGGGGGGAACAGATACGCAGTATTTT. Its protein product is CASSPPGLAGGTDTQYF. The whole variable domain, remainder taken from reference TRBV18 and TRBJ2-3, is NAGVMQNPRHLVRRRGQEARLRCSPMKGHSHVYWYRQLPEEGLKFMVYLQKENIIDESGMPKERFSAEFPKEGPSILRIQQVVRGDSAAYFCASSPPGLAGGTDTQYFGPGTRLTVL.